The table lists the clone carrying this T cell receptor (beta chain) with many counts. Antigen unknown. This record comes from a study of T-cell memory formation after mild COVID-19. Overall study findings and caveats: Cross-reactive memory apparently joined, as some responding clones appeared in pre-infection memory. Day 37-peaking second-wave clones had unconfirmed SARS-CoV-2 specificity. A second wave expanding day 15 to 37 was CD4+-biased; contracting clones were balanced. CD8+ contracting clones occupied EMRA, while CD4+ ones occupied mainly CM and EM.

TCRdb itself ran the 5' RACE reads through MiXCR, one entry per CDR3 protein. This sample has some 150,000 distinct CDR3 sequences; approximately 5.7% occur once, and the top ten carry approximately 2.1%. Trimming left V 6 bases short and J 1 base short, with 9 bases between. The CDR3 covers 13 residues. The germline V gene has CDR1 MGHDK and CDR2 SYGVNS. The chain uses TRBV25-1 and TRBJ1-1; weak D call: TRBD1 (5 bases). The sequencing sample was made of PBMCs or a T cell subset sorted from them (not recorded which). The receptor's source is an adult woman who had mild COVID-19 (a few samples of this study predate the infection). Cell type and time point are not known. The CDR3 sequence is CASSKGANTEAFF. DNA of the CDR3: TGTGCCAGCAGCAAAGGGGCGAACACTGAAGCTTTCTTT.